These 14 T cell receptor beta chains were all obtained from the same sample, sequenced in a study of CD8 T cells in ankylosing spondylitis. From the 5' RACE reads, TCRdb called clonotypes with MiXCR, one entry per CDR3 protein. The repertoire holds a few hundred thousand distinct CDR3 sequences, with under 25% as singletons. The sample was blood, either unsorted or a sorted T cell fraction (not recorded which). The receptors were sampled from a female donor with ankylosing spondylitis or in good health (not recorded which).

In its sample, this clonotype was seen a few times. The rearrangement links TRBV20-1 to TRBJ2-3; the D is unclear. The V gene's germline CDR1 is DFQATT and CDR2 SNEGSKA (reference sequence). The CDR3 spans 13 residues. V lost 0 bases, J lost 4 bases, and 8 bases lay in between. In DNA, the CDR3 is TGCAGTGCTAGAGATCTCGGACCAGATACGCAGTATTTT. Translating it yields CSARDLGPDTQYF.

This clonotype was found a few times. The chain has TRBV7-2 and TRBJ2-3, with D possibly being TRBD2 (6 bases). The germline V and J ends were trimmed by 3 bases and 1 base, with 8 bases remaining between them. This CDR3 has 14 amino acids. Germline V gene sequence: CDR1 SGHTA, CDR2 FQGNSA. CDR3 coding DNA: TGTGCCAGCAGCTTCGTAGCGGGCACAGATACGCAGTATTTT. Translated, it gives CASSFVAGTDTQYF.

The chain uses TRBV27 and TRBJ2-1; 10 bases align to TRBD1. The germline gives CDR1 MNHEY, CDR2 SMNVEV (reference sequence). The CDR3 covers 16 residues. V lost 1 base to trimming and J lost 5 bases; unmatched junction nucleotides: 5. CDR3 sequence: CASSLYRGTGDNEQFF. The CDR3, as DNA: TGTGCCAGCAGTTTATATCGCGGGACAGGGGACAATGAGCAGTTCTTC.

This clonotype was seen a few times. In DNA form, the CDR3 reads TGTGCCAGCAGCACGTCGAGCCTACCCCCAGCAGAGCAGTACTTC. Encoded protein: CASSTSSLPPAEQYF. The chain combines TRBV9 with TRBJ2-7; D ambiguous. This CDR3 spans 15 amino acids. The V end lost 4 bases, the J end lost 7 bases, and 21 bases lay between the germline ends. From germline, CDR1 is SGDLS and CDR2 YYNGEE.

This clonotype was picked up many times. V and J are TRBV27 and TRBJ2-3, with a weak D call TRBD2 (5 bases). The germline V gene has CDR1 MNHEY and CDR2 SMNVEV (reference sequence). This CDR3 comprises 14 residues. Trimming stripped 2 bases from V and 3 bases from J, with 9 bases between. The CDR3 sequence: CASSLMVATDTQYF. The CDR3 DNA is TGTGCCAGCAGTTTAATGGTAGCGACAGATACGCAGTATTTT.

V and J are TRBV7-2 and TRBJ1-3; 8 bases are a match to TRBD1. The V segment lost 5 bases and the J segment 7 bases; nucleotides outside the gene matches: 10. CDR1 is SGHTA and CDR2 is FQGNSA in the germline V gene. The CDR3 is 15 amino acids. CDR3 amino acids: CASSLVQGVGNTIYF. The CDR3 DNA reads TGTGCCAGCAGCCTCGTACAGGGGGTGGGGAACACCATATATTTT.

CDR3 in amino acids: CASSFRQPNSPLHF. The CDR3 DNA is TGTGCCAGCAGTTTCAGACAGCCCAATTCACCCCTCCACTTT. This chain uses TRBV27 with TRBJ1-6; a possible D gene is TRBD1 (5 bases). This CDR3 has 14 amino acids. Germline CDR1 and CDR2: MNHEY and SMNVEV (reference sequence). With 3 bases removed from V and 7 bases from J, the gap between germline ends came to 10 bases.

The gene calls are TRBV15 and TRBJ2-5, with a possible D match to TRBD2 (6 bases). The CDR3 is 14 amino acids. Trimming took 2 bases from V and 5 from J, leaving 12 bases between them. Germline loops: CDR1 LNHNV, CDR2 YYDKDF (reference sequence). This chain's CDR3 is CATSRRLGAETQYF. The CDR3 bases are TGTGCCACCAGCAGACGACTAGGCGCCGAGACCCAGTACTTC.

V gene TRBV6-2 or TRBV6-3 combines with J gene TRBJ1-1; D remains unclear. V was cut by 6 bases and J by 1 base, with 12 bases left in between. From germline, CDR1 is MNHEY and CDR2 SVGEGT. The CDR3 runs to 14 residues. CDR3 sequence (DNA): TGTGCCAGCAGCCCTTCTACAAGGAACACTGAAGCTTTCTTT. As protein: CASSPSTRNTEAFF.

This chain connects TRBV18 to TRBJ2-7; 13 bases map to TRBD2. The CDR3 extends over 14 amino acids. Germline V gene lookup returns CDR1 KGHSH and CDR2 LQKENI. The trim removed 5 bases at V and 5 bases at J, leaving 3 bases unmatched. CDR3 nucleotide sequence: TGTGCCAGCTCATCCGGACTAGCGGGAGACGAGCAGTACTTC. Translating it yields CASSSGLAGDEQYF.

The chain employs TRBV5-5 and TRBJ2-7; 8 bases agree with TRBD1. The germline CDR1 and CDR2 sequences are SGHKS and YYEKEE (reference sequence). The CDR3 consists of 14 residues. J lost 4 bases, V lost 7 bases, and 10 bases had no gene match. The chain's CDR3 is CASSPGTGFYEQYF. CDR3 DNA: TGTGCCAGCTCACCGGGGACAGGTTTTTACGAGCAGTACTTC.

CDR3 in DNA: TGTGCCAGCAGTGAACCCCGACAAGAGACCCAGTACTTC. Its protein is CASSEPRQETQYF. This chain joins TRBV6-1 and TRBJ2-5; D gene ambiguous. The CDR3 is made up of 13 amino acids. The germline V and J ends were trimmed by 2 bases and 2 bases, with 6 bases remaining between them. Germline CDR1 reads MNHNS; CDR2 reads SASEGT.

The chain carries TRBV29-1 and TRBJ1-6; D gene uncertain. Per the germline V gene, CDR1 is SQVTM and CDR2 is ANQGSEA. Trimming stripped 7 bases from V and 7 bases from J, with 20 bases between. CDR3 length equals 15 residues. The CDR3, as DNA: TGCAGCGATTCTTCCGGACTCGGGCGGAATTCACCCCTCCACTTT. This encodes CSDSSGLGRNSPLHF.

This clonotype appeared a few times. The rearrangement joins TRBV11-1 to TRBJ2-7; D gene unclear. The CDR3 totals 15 residues. Germline V CDR1 and CDR2: SGHAT, FQDESV (reference sequence). V lost 5 bases, J lost 3 bases, and 17 bases lay in between. The DNA of the CDR3 is TGTGCCAGCAGCCCGGATGTTGGCCTGGGCTACGAGCAGTACTTC. This codes for CASSPDVGLGYEQYF. The full variable domain, completed using reference TRBV11-1 and TRBJ2-7, is EAEVAQSPRYKITEKSQAVAFWCDPISGHATLYWYRQILGQGPELLVQFQDESVVDDSQLPKDRFSAERLKGVDSTLKIQPAELGDSAMYLCASSPDVGLGYEQYFGPGTRLTVT.